This passage covers 21 T cell receptor beta chains from one sample sequenced in a study of cytomegalovirus exposure and HLA in healthy donors. The PCR had 60 Vbeta and 13 Jbeta primers. Profiling relied on immunoSEQ multiplex PCR, and the TCRdb table lists in-frame clones only, not all of them. The sample contains 35,000 to 45,000 clones, around 53% of which appear only once. Sequencing was done on a sample of PBMCs. Source of these receptors: a man aged 55-75 years in good health and CMV-seronegative.

The genes are TRBV7-2 and TRBJ1-5, with a weak D call TRBD1 (6 bases). This CDR3 is 17 amino acids long. The germline CDR1 and CDR2 sequences are SGHTA and FQGNSA. The V end was cut by 0 bases, the J end by 4 bases, with 16 bases between. The DNA of the CDR3 is TGTGCCAGCAGCTTAGCGCCCGACAGGTGGTGGAATCAGCCCCAGCATTTT. Amino acids: CASSLAPDRWWNQPQHF.

V is TRBV7-8 and J is TRBJ1-2; D may be TRBD1 (6 bases). V lost 4 bases, J lost 4 bases, and 13 bases lay in between. Looked up from germline, CDR1 is SGHVS and CDR2 is FQNEAQ. The CDR3 is made up of 14 amino acids. The CDR3 region has the DNA TGTGCCAGCAGCTCCCGGTTGGGGGCCTATGGCTACACCTTC. This codes for CASSSRLGAYGYTF.

The chain carries TRBV5-6 and TRBJ1-4, with TRBD1 matching 7 bases. Germline values: CDR1 SGHDT, CDR2 YYEEEE. With 3 bases clipped from V and 0 bases from J, the junction kept 5 bases outside the gene matches. The CDR3 extends over 16 amino acids. This CDR3 reads CASSWGQQSTNEKLFF. In nucleotides, the CDR3 is TGTGCCAGCAGCTGGGGACAGCAATCAACTAATGAAAAACTGTTTTTT. The full variable domain, with the rest looked up from reference TRBV5-6 and TRBJ1-4, is DAGVTQSPTHLIKTRGQQVTLRCSPKSGHDTVSWYQQALGQGPQFIFQYYEEEERQRGNFPDRFSGHQFPNYSSELNVNALLLGDSALYLCASSWGQQSTNEKLFFGSGTQLSVL.

The chain recombines TRBV2 with TRBJ2-1, with TRBD2 matching 15 bases. V dropped 4 bases and J dropped 4; count of bases not matched to a gene: 2. The CDR3 covers 16 residues. Germline V lookup: CDR1 SNHLY, CDR2 FYNNEI. For the CDR3, the DNA is TGTGCCAGCAGTGGGACTAGCGGGAGGGTATACAATGAGCAGTTCTTC. It translates to CASSGTSGRVYNEQFF.

The chain has TRBV5-4 and TRBJ2-3; 8 bases map to TRBD1. CDR1 and CDR2 (germline): SGHNT, YYREEE (reference sequence). The CDR3 has 19 residues. Losses at the gene ends were 4 bases for V and 0 bases for J; bases not matched to a gene: 16. This CDR3 reads CASSPVRKGQGGSTDTQYF. In nucleotides, the CDR3 is TGTGCCAGCAGCCCAGTCCGGAAAGGACAGGGTGGAAGCACAGATACGCAGTATTTT.

The gene calls are TRBV5-1 and TRBJ1-1; D unresolved. Germline CDR1 and CDR2: SGHRS and YFSETQ. V was trimmed by 2 bases and J by 11 bases, leaving 16 bases between them. The CDR3 has 13 amino acids. CDR3 sequence (DNA): TGCGCCAGCAGCTTAACCGTCCGGTCACAGGCTTTCTTT. Translation: CASSLTVRSQAFF.

This rearrangement joins TRBV30 to TRBJ2-5; perhaps TRBD2 as D (7 bases). V lost 3 bases and J 4 bases, leaving 12 bases between the germline ends. CDR1 is GTSNPN and CDR2 is SVGIG in the germline V gene (reference sequence). This CDR3 has 13 residues. CDR3 bases: TGTGCCTGGAGAGGGAGGGGGAGAGAGACCCAGTACTTC. It codes for CAWRGRGRETQYF.

There are a few counts of this clone. V gene TRBV19 combines with J gene TRBJ2-1; D is perhaps TRBD2 (6 bases). CDR1 and CDR2 from the germline V gene are LNHDA and SQIVND (reference sequence). This CDR3 has 13 amino acids. V lost 10 bases and J lost 4, with 14 bases in between. The CDR3 loop reads CATHSRGYNEQFF. The CDR3 bases are TGTGCCACCCACTCGCGGGGTTACAATGAGCAGTTCTTC.

This clone was seen once. The rearrangement uses TRBV9 and TRBJ1-2; tentative D call: TRBD1 (6 bases). CDR3 size: 15 residues. Germline V gene data show CDR1 as SGDLS and CDR2 as YYNGEE. V was trimmed by 4 bases and J by 6 bases, leaving 19 bases between them. CDR3 loop: CASSPMGGQNDGYTF. The CDR3 DNA reads as TGTGCCAGCAGCCCCATGGGGGGGCAGAACGATGGCTACACCTTC.

This clone has just a few counts. The J gene is TRBJ2-1, the V gene TRBV5-6, with a possible D match to TRBD2 (6 bases). Trimming cost V 1 base and J 8 bases, with 13 bases left between them. The CDR3 spans 14 residues. Per germline, CDR1 SGHDT and CDR2 YYEEEE. The CDR3 sequence is CASSLTSPRDEQFF. CDR3 nucleotide sequence: TGTGCCAGCAGCTTGACTAGCCCTCGGGATGAGCAGTTCTTC.

V and J are TRBV5-1 and TRBJ1-4; possible D gene TRBD1, 5 bases. V lost 4 bases and J lost 6, with 13 bases in between. Germline V gene data show CDR1 as SGHRS and CDR2 as YFSETQ. CDR3 length: 14 amino acids. CDR3 loop: CASSTGQGDEKLFF. The CDR3, as DNA: TGCGCCAGCAGCACCGGACAAGGGGATGAAAAACTGTTTTTT.

This chain connects TRBV29-1 to TRBJ1-3, with a possible D match to TRBD1 (5 bases). Trimming stripped 3 bases from V and 4 bases from J, with 10 bases between. The germline V gene encodes CDR1 SQVTM and CDR2 ANQGSEA. CDR3 length: 13 residues. The CDR3 region is CSVDQGNGNTIYF. The CDR3 coding sequence is TGCAGCGTTGACCAGGGAAACGGAAACACCATATATTTT. The variable domain in full, completed from reference TRBV29-1 and TRBJ1-3, reads SAVISQKPSRDICQRGTSLTIQCQVDSQVTMMFWYRQQPGQSLTLIATANQGSEATYESGFVIDKFPISRPNLTFSTLTVSNMSPEDSSIYLCSVDQGNGNTIYFGEGSWLTVV.

The gene calls are TRBV10-3 and TRBJ1-4; D is ambiguous. V was clipped by 11 bases and J by 0 bases, with 10 bases between them. This CDR3 has 13 amino acids. The V gene's germline CDR1 is ENHRY and CDR2 SYGVKD. The CDR3 sequence: CAVNSPTNEKLFF. The CDR3 DNA reads TGTGCCGTGAACTCTCCAACTAATGAAAAACTGTTTTTT.

The sample holds a few counts of this clone. The genes are TRBV4-3 and TRBJ2-7; tentative D call: TRBD2 (6 bases). Germline V gene data show CDR1 as LGHNA and CDR2 as YSLEER. This CDR3 region has 15 residues. V was clipped by 0 bases and J by 6 bases, with 15 bases between them. Written as DNA, the CDR3 is TGCGCCAGCAGCCAAGACACGGGAGAGGGGAGCGAGCAGTACTTC. It encodes CASSQDTGEGSEQYF.

This clone was seen a few times. The chain recombines TRBV18 with TRBJ1-2; TRBD1 aligns across 7 bases. Trimming removed 0 bases from V and 4 bases from J; junction bases left unmatched: 8. The CDR3 totals 16 residues. Germline values: CDR1 KGHSH, CDR2 LQKENI. The CDR3 DNA sequence: TGTGCCAGCTCACCACCCGGACAGGTGGGATTCTATGGCTACACCTTC. Protein sequence: CASSPPGQVGFYGYTF.

This clone was picked up a small number of times. The gene calls are TRBV6-5 and TRBJ2-7; TRBD2 is a possible D gene (6 bases). The CDR3 has 14 residues. Trimming took off 6 bases at V and 2 bases at J, with 14 bases between the two ends. Germline loops: CDR1 MNHEY, CDR2 SVGAGI. CDR3 sequence: CASSQTAGPYEQYF. In DNA, the CDR3 is TGTGCCAGCAGCCAAACAGCGGGTCCCTACGAGCAGTACTTC.

The genes are TRBV7-3 and TRBJ2-3; no definite D call. V was shortened by 3 bases and J by 2 bases, with 6 bases between the two germline ends. This CDR3 has 13 amino acids. CDR1 SGHTA and CDR2 FQGTGA come from the germline V gene. The CDR3 DNA follows: TGTGCCAGCAGCTTCTTTCTCACAGATACGCAGTATTTT. Translated, it gives CASSFFLTDTQYF. The variable domain in full, completed from reference TRBV7-3 and TRBJ2-3, reads GAGVSQTPSNKVTEKGKYVELRCDPISGHTALYWYRQSLGQGPEFLIYFQGTGAADDSGLPNDRFFAVRPEGSVSTLKIQRTERGDSAVYLCASSFFLTDTQYFGPGTRLTVL.

The rearrangement joins TRBV4-3 to TRBJ2-3; 8 nucleotides line up with TRBD2. CDR1 LGHNA and CDR2 YSLEER come from the germline V gene. This CDR3 is 17 amino acids long. The ends lost 1 base at V and 6 bases at J; junction bases unmatched: 12. The CDR3 here is CASSQGALAEPGDTQYF. The CDR3 DNA is TGCGCCAGCAGCCAAGGCGCACTAGCGGAACCTGGGGATACGCAGTATTTT.

The chain links TRBV28 to TRBJ1-2; 12 bases agree with TRBD1. CDR1 is MDHEN and CDR2 is SYDVKM in the germline V gene. Trimming removed 4 bases from V and 3 bases from J; junction bases left unmatched: 15. This CDR3 spans 19 amino acids. Here the CDR3 DNA reads TGTGCCAGCAGTTCGTCCTCCCGGGACAGGGGGCGCGGTGACTATGGCTACACCTTC. It specifies CASSSSSRDRGRGDYGYTF.

This clone came up a few times. The V call is TRBV5-3, the J call TRBJ2-7, with 8 bases lining up with TRBD2. TRBV5-3 is classed as an ORF, of uncertain function. V lost 6 bases to trimming and J lost 6 bases; unmatched junction nucleotides: 8. This CDR3 has 13 amino acids. The CDR3 DNA is TGTGCCAGAAATATTAGCGGGACCATCGAGCAGTACTTC. It yields the protein CARNISGTIEQYF.

This chain links TRBV2 with TRBJ1-4; D unresolved. The CDR3 sequence is 15 residues long. CDR1 SNHLY and CDR2 FYNNEI come from the germline V gene. V lost 6 bases to trimming and J lost 7 bases, with 18 bases between them. The CDR3 DNA is TGTGCCAGCAGATTGGATCCGCCGGGAGCTGAAAAACTGTTTTTT. Protein product: CASRLDPPGAEKLFF.